This TCR beta chain came from a study of human T cells and chemical hapten exposure. Whole-study context: How much TCR each sample yielded varied, mostly because pooled library volumes differed slightly.

Findings of the study overall: The study found that DPC sensitization did not change TCRs above 1 in 1000 frequency.

Looked up from germline, CDR1 is MNHEY and CDR2 is SVGAGI. The CDR3 runs 17 residues. The V and J ends lost 5 bases and 7 bases, in that order; junction bases with no gene match: 13. This clonotype was counted many times. Its antigen is undetermined. The library labeled individual cDNA molecules by adding unique molecular identifiers to them. Methods used by the authors: A typical sample had roughly 91,000 TCRs, with about 23,224 to 750,000 overall. Using its own MiXCR run on the 5' RACE reads, TCRdb lists one record per CDR3 protein. These V and J calls originate from TCRdb's pipeline instead of the authors' own analysis. The sample consists of around 140,000 distinct CDR3 sequences, 3.5% to 5% of them appearing once. The template was total RNA from unfractionated whole blood.

The clonotype was recovered from a female donor in good health. The rearrangement uses TRBV6-5 and TRBJ2-1; the match to TRBD2 covers 11 bases. The CDR3 here is CASSLLPTSGGNNEQFF. In nucleotides, the CDR3 is TGTGCCAGCAGTCTCCTACCCACTAGCGGGGGTAATAATGAGCAGTTCTTC.